This T cell receptor (beta chain) was recovered during a study of beta chain features in type 1 diabetes. On the study more broadly: Healthy donors, compared against patients, showed similar age, gender and cell yields.

General study findings and limits: TCRB rearrangement may or may not be influenced by HLA type; here this remained unresolved. Among all four CD4+ subsets, Type 1 diabetes patients had TCRB CDR3s that were moderately but significantly shorter.

Turning to this clone: No antigen is known for it.

Expressed TCRB transcripts were sequenced after all isolated RNA was converted to cDNA. Assay used: immunoSEQ multiplex PCR; TCRdb lists only in-frame clones, some missing. Of a few hundred thousand clones in the sample, less than 15% were seen once. Sorting with CD45RO/CCR7/CD25/CD127/CD95/CD27 yielded naive, central memory, regulatory and stem-like memory CD4+ cells. Sorted cells reached over 95% purity in every population. Germline values: CDR1 MDHEN, CDR2 SYDVKM. V lost 3 bases, J lost 2 bases, and 14 bases lay in between. This CDR3 spans 15 amino acids. Sequences were obtained from naive CD4+ T cells from blood. The rearrangement links TRBV28 to TRBJ2-7; tentatively, D is TRBD1 (6 bases). The TCR was taken from a young woman with type 1 diabetes. CDR3 sequence reads: CASSFSGRGTYEQYF. In DNA form, the CDR3 reads TGTGCCAGCAGTTTTAGTGGCAGGGGAACCTACGAGCAGTACTTC.